Listed below are T cell receptor beta chains from one sample, sequenced in a study of blood T cell repertoires in COVID-19. Sequenced by immunoSEQ multiplex PCR; TCRdb stores in-frame clones only, minus some. The sample shows under 450,000 clones, approximately 86% of them seen only once. Sequences were obtained from peripheral blood. Source of these receptors: a woman aged 60-75 years with COVID-19, enrolled during active disease. Both conserved end residues are part of each CDR3. The D gene is left open where the match is weak. Clone size is not always given. Where it is, it says once, few, many or a class for expanded clones.

J: TRBJ1-1; V: TRBV19; D: -; size: once; DNA: TGTGCCAGTAGTATATCCACAGACACTGAAGCTTTCTTT; CDR3: CASSISTDTEAFF
J: TRBJ1-3; V: TRBV19; D: TRBD1; size: -; DNA: TGTGCCAGTAGTATGAGGACAGGAGGTGGAAACACCATATATTTT; CDR3: CASSMRTGGGNTIYF
J: TRBJ2-5; V: TRBV2; D: TRBD2; size: few; DNA: TGTGCCAGCAGTTCAGTCGGACTAGCGGGGGGAGGGACCCAGTACTTC; CDR3: CASSSVGLAGGGTQYF
J: TRBJ1-2; V: TRBV29-1; D: -; size: -; DNA: TGCAGCGTTGCCGAGGGTCCTCTCTATGGCTACACCTTC; CDR3: CSVAEGPLYGYTF
J: TRBJ1-4; V: TRBV2; D: TRBD1; size: -; DNA: TGTGCCAGCAGTTTTGGACAGGTGAATAATGAAAAACTGTTTTTT; CDR3: CASSFGQVNNEKLFF
J: TRBJ1-1; V: TRBV19; D: -; size: -; DNA: TGTGCCAGTAGGCGAGAGGGATCGGCTTTCTACGGTGAAGCTTTCTTT; CDR3: CASRREGSAFYGEAFF
J: TRBJ1-4; V: TRBV27; D: -; size: -; DNA: TGTGCCAGCGGCCTTTCCTGGACTGCCCTCCCCGAAAAACTGTTTTTT; CDR3: CASGLSWTALPEKLFF
J: TRBJ2-3; V: TRBV24-1; D: -; size: -; DNA: TGTGCCACCAGTGATTTGCACGGGTCGGATACGCAGTATTTT; CDR3: CATSDLHGSDTQYF
J: TRBJ2-1; V: TRBV20-1; D: -; size: -; DNA: TGCAGTGCTAGTTCCACCCGTCGGGGTAACAATGAGCAGTTCTTC; CDR3: CSASSTRRGNNEQFF
J: TRBJ1-5; V: TRBV4-2; D: TRBD1; size: -; DNA: TGTGCCAGCAGCCAAGTCGAGGGGGCCGATCAGCCCCAGCATTTT; CDR3: CASSQVEGADQPQHF
J: TRBJ2-5; V: TRBV5-4; D: TRBD2; size: once; DNA: TGTGCCAGCAGCTTGGCTAGCGGGGTCCAAGAGACCCAGTACTTC; CDR3: CASSLASGVQETQYF
J: TRBJ1-2; V: TRBV11-2; D: TRBD1; size: -; DNA: TGTGCCAGCAGCGCAGGGGGCTACTATGGCTACACCTTC; CDR3: CASSAGGYYGYTF
J: TRBJ2-7; V: TRBV5-1; D: TRBD2; size: -; DNA: TGCGCCAGCAGCCGGGGACCCGGGACTAGCGGGGGCACCAGCTCCTACGAGCAGTACTTC; CDR3: CASSRGPGTSGGTSSYEQYF
J: TRBJ1-3; V: TRBV6-6; D: TRBD1; size: -; DNA: TGTGCCAGCAGTCCCCTACCCGGGAAGGGGGCGACGAAAGGAAACACCATATATTTT; CDR3: CASSPLPGKGATKGNTIYF
J: TRBJ1-2; V: TRBV5-6; D: TRBD1; size: -; DNA: TGTGCCAGCAGCCAAGGGACAGGGCCCATTGGCTACACCTTC; CDR3: CASSQGTGPIGYTF
J: TRBJ2-5; V: TRBV4-3; D: TRBD2; size: -; DNA: TGCGCCAGCAGCCAAGGGACTAGCGGTCGCCCGACCCAGTACTTC; CDR3: CASSQGTSGRPTQYF
J: TRBJ1-6; V: TRBV12-3/TRBV12-4; D: -; size: once; DNA: TGTGCCAGCAGTTCAGGAGGGTTTACACCCCTCCACTTT; CDR3: CASSSGGFTPLHF
J: TRBJ2-1; V: TRBV29-1; D: -; size: once; DNA: TGCAGCGTCGCGAGACAGGACTACAATGAGCAGTTCTTC; CDR3: CSVARQDYNEQFF
J: TRBJ1-1; V: TRBV19; D: -; size: -; DNA: TGTGCCAGTTGGGCCTATGGCACTGAAGCTTTCTTT; CDR3: CASWAYGTEAFF
J: TRBJ2-1; V: TRBV27; D: TRBD2; size: -; DNA: TGTGCCAGCAGTTTAACTAGCGGGGGGGCGAATGAGCAGTTCTTC; CDR3: CASSLTSGGANEQFF
J: TRBJ1-2; V: TRBV9; D: TRBD1; size: -; DNA: TGTGCCAGCAGCGTAGCCTCAGGGGGTAACTATGGCTACACCTTC; CDR3: CASSVASGGNYGYTF
J: TRBJ2-1; V: TRBV7-9; D: TRBD2; size: -; DNA: TGTGCCAGCAGCACAAGCGGGGGGCCAGTGGTGAATGAGCAGTTCTTC; CDR3: CASSTSGGPVVNEQFF